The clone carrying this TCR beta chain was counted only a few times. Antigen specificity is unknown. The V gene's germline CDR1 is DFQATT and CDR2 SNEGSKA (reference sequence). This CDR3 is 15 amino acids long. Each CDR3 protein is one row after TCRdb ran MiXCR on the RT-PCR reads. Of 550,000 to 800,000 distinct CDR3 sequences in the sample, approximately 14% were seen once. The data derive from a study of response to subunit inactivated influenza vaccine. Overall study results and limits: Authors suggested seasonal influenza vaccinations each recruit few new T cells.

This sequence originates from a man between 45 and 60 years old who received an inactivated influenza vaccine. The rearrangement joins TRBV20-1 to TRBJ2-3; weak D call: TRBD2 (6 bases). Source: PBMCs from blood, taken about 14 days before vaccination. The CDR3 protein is CRAVQSASGTDTQYF. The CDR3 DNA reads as TGCAGGGCGGTGCAGTCTGCTAGCGGCACAGATACGCAGTATTTT.